Below are 27 T cell receptor beta chains sequenced from a single sample in a study of graft-versus-host responses after intestinal transplantation. Method: immunoSEQ multiplex PCR; TCRdb's copy keeps in-frame clones and lacks some. The profile shows about 85,000 clones, approximately 89% of them singletons. These receptors' targets are unknown. The sample was unstimulated CD8+ T cells sorted from spleen or lymph node cells, taken before transplant. Every receptor here comes from a human donor who was the organ donor for an intestinal transplant.

The genes are TRBV19 and TRBJ2-3; the D gene is possibly TRBD2 (6 bases). V was pared by 5 bases and J by 4 bases, with 19 bases between. CDR1 is LNHDA, CDR2 SQIVND, per germline (reference sequence). There are 16 residues in the CDR3. Here the CDR3 reads CASSSAGTPSADTQYF. CDR3 nucleotide sequence: TGTGCCAGTAGTTCAGCCGGGACTCCCTCGGCAGATACGCAGTATTTT.

This clone was seen just once. The chain recombines TRBV21-1 with TRBJ1-2; whether TRBD1, the table's D call, matches the DNA was not checked. TRBV21-1 is assigned pseudogene status. The length of the CDR3 is 18 residues. CDR3 protein: CASSDRTGASPKNYGYTF. As DNA, the CDR3 is TGTGCCAGCAGCGACCGGACAGGAGCCTCTCCGAAAAACTATGGCTACACCTTC.

The J gene is TRBJ2-1, the V gene TRBV27; 14 nucleotides match TRBD2. The CDR3 contains 15 residues. Per the germline V gene, CDR1 is MNHEY and CDR2 is SMNVEV (reference sequence). The trim removed 5 bases at V and 6 bases at J, leaving 3 bases unmatched. CDR3 DNA: TGTGCCAGCAGTCCGGGGACTAGCGGGGGCAATGAGCAGTTCTTC. This codes for CASSPGTSGGNEQFF.

The chain combines TRBV7-7 with TRBJ2-2; the match to TRBD2 covers 10 bases. The CDR3 runs to 16 residues. With V trimmed by 5 bases and J by 0 bases, 3 bases remained unmatched. The V gene's germline CDR1 is SSHAT and CDR2 FNYEAQ (reference sequence). In nucleotides, the CDR3 is TGTGCCAGCAGCGGAGCGGGGGGGCCGAACACCGGGGAGCTGTTTTTT. Translation: CASSGAGGPNTGELFF.

The V and J genes are TRBV11-3 and TRBJ1-1, with no clear D. The CDR3 is 13 residues long. V was pared by 3 bases and J by 1 base, with 6 bases between. The germline V gene has CDR1 SGHNT and CDR2 YENEEA. CDR3 DNA sequence: TGTGCCAGCAGCTTTGGAGGGAACACTGAAGCTTTCTTT. Residues: CASSFGGNTEAFF.

The chain recombines TRBV5-1 with TRBJ2-7; D is possibly TRBD2 (5 bases). Germline V lookup: CDR1 SGHRS, CDR2 YFSETQ. The CDR3 length is 15 residues. Trimming took 4 bases from V and 3 from J, leaving 17 bases between them. The CDR3 coding sequence is TGCGCCAGCAGCCTGGAGGAGAACGGAGACTACGAGCAGTACTTC. It encodes CASSLEENGDYEQYF. The full variable domain, rest sourced from reference TRBV5-1 and TRBJ2-7, is KAGVTQTPRYLIKTRGQQVTLSCSPISGHRSVSWYQQTPGQGLQFLFEYFSETQRNKGNFPGRFSGRQFSNSRSEMNVSTLELGDSALYLCASSLEENGDYEQYFGPGTRLTVT.

The chain recombines TRBV10-1 with TRBJ1-1; D is perhaps TRBD1 (5 bases). Germline CDR1 WNHNN, CDR2 SYGVQD (reference sequence). V lost 3 bases and J lost 4, with 6 bases in between. There are 12 residues in the CDR3. CDR3 sequence (DNA): TGCGCCAGCAGTGACCAGGGCACTGAAGCTTTCTTT. Residues: CASSDQGTEAFF.

J is TRBJ2-7 and V is TRBV27; D is unclear. Looked up from germline, CDR1 is MNHEY and CDR2 is SMNVEV (reference sequence). This CDR3 is 14 amino acids long. The ends were cut back, 6 bases at V and 0 bases at J, with 12 bases in the middle. CDR3 residues: CASSPSASSYEQYF. The CDR3 coding sequence is TGTGCCAGCAGCCCCAGCGCGAGCTCCTACGAGCAGTACTTC.

The J gene is TRBJ1-4, the V gene TRBV15; D gene uncertain. V was cut by 6 bases and J by 2 bases, with 7 bases left in between. This CDR3 has 13 residues. The germline CDR1 and CDR2 sequences are LNHNV and YYDKDF (reference sequence). For the CDR3, the DNA is TGTGCCACCAGAACGGGCACTAATGAAAAACTGTTTTTT. Translated: CATRTGTNEKLFF.

The chain carries TRBV14 and TRBJ1-6; 10 bases are shared with TRBD1. With 4 bases clipped from V and 8 bases from J, the junction kept 2 bases outside the gene matches. The CDR3 is 14 amino acids. Germline assignment: CDR1 SGHDN and CDR2 FVKESK. CDR3 DNA: TGTGCCAGCAGCCTGACAGGGGGCGATTCACCCCTCCACTTT. Translating it yields CASSLTGGDSPLHF.

This clone has just one count. The chain couples TRBV27 to TRBJ2-7, with TRBD1 as a possible D gene (6 bases). Trimming shortened V by 6 bases and J by 4 bases, and 16 bases separated the two germline ends. Germline CDR1 and CDR2: MNHEY and SMNVEV (reference sequence). The CDR3 loop spans 14 amino acids. The CDR3 reads CASSSRDTIYEQYF. The CDR3 DNA follows: TGTGCCAGCAGCTCCCGGGACACTATATACGAGCAGTACTTC.

The V call is TRBV19, the J call TRBJ1-1; TRBD1 matches at 9 bases. The CDR3 spans 14 residues. With V trimmed by 7 bases and J by 3 bases, 6 bases remained unmatched. CDR1 is LNHDA and CDR2 is SQIVND in the germline V gene (reference sequence). This chain's CDR3 is CASTITGGYTEAFF. The CDR3 nucleotides are TGTGCCAGTACCATCACAGGGGGCTACACTGAAGCTTTCTTT.

This chain joins TRBV5-4 and TRBJ2-7, with D unclear. The CDR3 is 14 amino acids. V gave up 0 bases and J gave up 2 bases, with 9 bases separating them. Germline V gene lookup returns CDR1 SGHNT and CDR2 YYREEE (reference sequence). The CDR3 reads CASSLGTDPYEQYF. As DNA, the CDR3 is TGTGCCAGCAGCTTGGGGACGGATCCCTACGAGCAGTACTTC.

This clone was counted only a few times. This chain joins TRBV19 and TRBJ1-2; maybe TRBD1 (5 bases). The CDR3 runs to 11 residues. The V gene's germline CDR1 is LNHDA and CDR2 SQIVND (reference sequence). V lost 10 bases to trimming and J lost 4 bases, with 10 bases between them. As DNA, the CDR3 is TGTGCCACTTCCGGGGGCTATGGCTACACCTTC. Amino acids: CATSGGYGYTF.

The chain joins TRBV19 to TRBJ2-7; no firm D call. The CDR3 runs 13 residues. Germline lookup yields CDR1 LNHDA and CDR2 SQIVND (reference sequence). V lost 3 bases and J 3 bases, leaving 9 bases between the germline ends. CDR3 coding DNA: TGTGCCAGTAGTATGACTCCACACTACGAGCAGTACTTC. Translation gives CASSMTPHYEQYF.

The rearrangement links TRBV5-4 to TRBJ2-5; TRBD1 aligns across 7 bases. There are 14 residues in the CDR3. CDR1 and CDR2 from the germline V gene are SGHNT and YYREEE (reference sequence). The junction had 4 bases not matched to a gene; V was cut back by 3 bases and J by 2 bases. CDR3 loop: CASSWTGHQETQYF. CDR3 sequence (DNA): TGTGCCAGCAGCTGGACAGGACATCAAGAGACCCAGTACTTC.

The chain has TRBV15 and TRBJ2-6, with TRBD2 as a possible D gene (6 bases). CDR3 length equals 16 residues. Germline CDR1 and CDR2: LNHNV and YYDKDF (reference sequence). V lost 3 bases and J 0 bases, leaving 9 bases between the germline ends. The CDR3 reads CATSSSSGSGANVLTF. In DNA, the CDR3 is TGTGCCACCAGCAGTAGTAGCGGCTCTGGGGCCAACGTCCTGACTTTC. Together with reference TRBV15 and TRBJ2-6, the CDR3 gives the full variable domain: DAMVIQNPRYQVTQFGKPVTLSCSQTLNHNVMYWYQQKSSQAPKLLFHYYDKDFNNEADTPDNFQSRRPNTSFCFLDIRSPGLGDTAMYLCATSSSSGSGANVLTFGAGSRLTVL.

The chain has TRBV15 and TRBJ2-3, with 14 bases identical to TRBD2. This CDR3 spans 16 amino acids. Germline V gene lookup returns CDR1 LNHNV and CDR2 YYDKDF (reference sequence). The J segment lost 5 bases and the V segment lost 3 bases, leaving 4 bases of the junction unmatched. The CDR3 nucleotides are TGTGCCACCAGCAGGGGACTAGCGGGAGAGGTAGATACGCAGTATTTT. Translation gives CATSRGLAGEVDTQYF.

The V gene is TRBV12-5, the J gene TRBJ1-1, with TRBD1 as a possible D gene (5 bases). CDR1 LGHNT and CDR2 FRNRAP come from the germline V gene. The CDR3 extends over 16 amino acids. Trimming stripped 6 bases from V and 4 bases from J, with 21 bases between. CDR3 sequence: CASGSAMQTARTEAFF. The CDR3 nucleotides are TGTGCTAGTGGCTCAGCCATGCAGACAGCCCGCACTGAAGCTTTCTTT.

This clone was counted once. This chain links TRBV9 with TRBJ2-7; D is unclear. The CDR3 has 11 residues. The germline V gene has CDR1 SGDLS and CDR2 YYNGEE. Trimming took 1 base from V and 5 from J, leaving 4 bases between them. For the CDR3, the DNA is TGTGCCAGCAGCGTACCCCACGAGCAGTACTTC. As protein: CASSVPHEQYF.

This clone was seen once. CDR3 loop: CASNFRTAYEQYF. DNA for the CDR3: TGTGCCAGCAATTTTCGGACAGCCTACGAGCAGTACTTC. J is TRBJ2-5 and V is TRBV6-1; a possible D gene is TRBD1 (6 bases). The DNA matches TRBJ2-7 better at its end, which makes the J call doubtful. The CDR3 spans 13 residues. Per the germline V gene, CDR1 is MNHNS and CDR2 is SASEGT.

V gene TRBV6-5 combines with J gene TRBJ2-1; 7 bases match TRBD1. The CDR3 runs 14 residues. Per the germline V gene, CDR1 is MNHEY and CDR2 is SVGAGI. Trimming removed 5 bases from V and 7 bases from J; junction bases left unmatched: 8. The CDR3 is CASSLGDRGNEQFF. CDR3 bases: TGTGCCAGCAGTCTCGGGGACAGAGGGAATGAGCAGTTCTTC.

This chain links TRBV19 with TRBJ2-3; 8 bases are shared with TRBD2. Looked up from germline, CDR1 is LNHDA and CDR2 is SQIVND (reference sequence). CDR3 length equals 16 residues. The V and J ends lost 3 bases and 3 bases, in that order; junction bases with no gene match: 8. The CDR3 protein is CASSISSGGRTDTQYF. In DNA form, the CDR3 reads TGTGCCAGTAGTATCTCCAGCGGGGGTCGAACAGATACGCAGTATTTT.

V usage is TRBV4-1 and J usage is TRBJ1-1; D remains unclear. CDR3 size: 18 residues. V was clipped by 0 bases and J by 5 bases, with 22 bases between them. From germline, CDR1 is MGHRA and CDR2 YSYEKL. CDR3 coding DNA: TGCGCCAGCAGCCAAGATCCCGGCAGGCTTGGGGAGTGGACTGAAGCTTTCTTT. This encodes CASSQDPGRLGEWTEAFF.

CDR3 nucleotide sequence: TGTGCCAGCAGCCCCTCAACGGGGACCTACAATGAGCAGTTCTTC. Amino acid sequence: CASSPSTGTYNEQFF. The chain joins TRBV28 to TRBJ2-1; D perhaps matches TRBD2 (5 bases). The ends were cut back, 6 bases at V and 2 bases at J, with 14 bases in the middle. The CDR3 length is 15 residues. From germline, CDR1 is MDHEN and CDR2 SYDVKM.

This chain joins TRBV4-1 and TRBJ2-1; D ambiguous. The V and J ends lost 5 bases and 4 bases respectively, with 9 bases between them. This CDR3 is 13 amino acids long. Germline V gives CDR1 MGHRA, CDR2 YSYEKL. The CDR3: CASSSTIYNEQFF. CDR3 sequence (DNA): TGCGCCAGCAGCTCGACCATATACAATGAGCAGTTCTTC.

The genes are TRBV27 and TRBJ2-2; D call uncertain. The CDR3 covers 12 residues. Trimming took off 3 bases at V and 2 bases at J, with 1 base between the two ends. Germline lookup yields CDR1 MNHEY and CDR2 SMNVEV (reference sequence). The CDR3 here is CASSFNTGELFF. The CDR3 nucleotides are TGTGCCAGCAGTTTTAACACCGGGGAGCTGTTTTTT.